This T cell receptor beta chain was captured in a study of T cells expressing NK-cell markers. Overall study: Among the eight sequenced donors, seven tested HCMV-seropositive and one tested seronegative.

Generation of TCR beta cDNA was performed by 5'RACE template switching incorporating UMIs. TCRdb reanalyzed the 5' RACE reads, giving one entry per CDR3 protein sequence and no DNA. The table lists 200,000 to 300,000 distinct CDR3 sequences. This TCR derives from a man younger than 35 in good health. Sequencing input: blood T cells: a sorted CD56 or NKG2C T cell subset, CD4+ or CD8+ T cells, or bulk PBMC T cells (not recorded which).

CDR3 in amino acids: CASSFGGTKETQYF. This chain connects TRBV7-9 to TRBJ2-5; lacking DNA, the TRBD1 call made by TCRdb goes unchecked. The CDR3 sequence is 14 residues long. Germline-derived CDR1 and CDR2 are SEHNR and FQNEAQ (reference sequence). Together with reference TRBV7-9 and TRBJ2-5, the CDR3 gives the full variable domain: DTGVSQNPRHKITKRGQNVTFRCDPISEHNRLYWYRQTLGQGPEFLTYFQNEAQLEKSRLLSDRFSAERPKGSFSTLEIQRTEQGDSAMYLCASSFGGTKETQYFGPGTRLLVL.